Sequencing of this T cell receptor (beta chain) was carried out in a study of response to subunit inactivated influenza vaccine. Study outcomes and limitations: After each seasonal influenza vaccination, few new T cells are recruited, the authors suggested.

Via MiXCR, TCRdb re-called the RT-PCR reads, giving one row per CDR3 protein. The table includes 150,000 to 200,000 distinct CDR3 sequences, approximately 12% detected once. To note about this clonotype: What it binds is not known.

In germline, CDR1 is SGHTA, CDR2 FQGNSA. The V gene lost 2 bases and the J gene lost 2 bases, with 13 bases spanning the gap. This CDR3 has 16 amino acids. J is TRBJ2-1 and V is TRBV7-2, with D perhaps matching TRBD1 (6 bases). Source: CD8+ T cells sorted from PBMCs, taken around 25 months after vaccination. This clonotype was sampled from a man aged 50 to 69 who received an inactivated influenza vaccine. CDR3 sequence: CASSLLAGVTYNEQFF. Written as DNA, the CDR3 is TGTGCCAGCAGCTTATTGGCAGGGGTAACCTACAATGAGCAGTTCTTC.